This TCR beta chain originates from a study of cytomegalovirus exposure and HLA in healthy donors. Study-level points and caveats: While the bulk of TCR sequences proved rare, some public TCRs turned up in many donors. Of the V segments, some could not be distinguished, including TRBV6-2 and TRBV6-3, and were excluded.

With 1 base clipped from V and 5 bases from J, the junction kept 6 bases outside the gene matches. CDR1 and CDR2 from the germline V gene are SGHTA and FQGNSA. The CDR3 loop spans 16 amino acids. Regarding this clone: The antigen remains undetermined. The sample holds other DNA sequences that translate to the same CDR3.

Both 60 Vbeta primers and 13 Jbeta primers went into the PCR. Only in-frame clones appear in the TCRdb table, and some are missing; sequencing was by immunoSEQ multiplex PCR. The table has about 160,000 clones, roughly four fifths seen once; the top ten hold approximately 1.3%. This chain joins TRBV7-2 and TRBJ2-3, with TRBD2 matching 10 bases. The source of this sequence is a man aged 55 to 70 in good health and CMV-seronegative. The specimen sequenced was PBMCs. This chain's CDR3 is CASSLVGLAGGDTQYF. In DNA, the CDR3 is TGTGCCAGCAGCTTAGTCGGGTTAGCGGGAGGAGATACGCAGTATTTT. Full variable domain (missing parts from reference TRBV7-2 and TRBJ2-3): GAGVSQSPSNKVTEKGKDVELRCDPISGHTALYWYRQSLGQGLEFLIYFQGNSAPDKSGLPSDRFSAERTGGSVSTLTIQRTQQEDSAVYLCASSLVGLAGGDTQYFGPGTRLTVL.